This TCR beta chain was sequenced in a study of shared clonotypes between healthy human individuals. CDR3 length equals 14 residues. Trimming left V 5 bases short and J 0 bases short, with 10 bases between. Germline CDR1 MNHEY, CDR2 SMNVEV (reference sequence). The table came from immunoSEQ multiplex PCR; TCRdb's copy has only in-frame clones and leaves some out. Of around 1.4 million clones in the sample, approximately 98.5% are singletons; the top ten hold approximately 0.38%. The TCR comes from a man aged 25 to 40 in good health. The sample taken for sequencing was naive CD4+ T cells sorted from blood. Subset described: CD45RA+ positively selected. V usage is TRBV27 and J usage is TRBJ2-5; D is uncertain. The DNA for the CDR3 is TGTGCCAGCAGTCCCCGCCCTTACCAAGAGACCCAGTACTTC. This encodes CASSPRPYQETQYF.